The clone carrying this T cell receptor beta chain was found a few times. The sample belongs to a study of blood T cell repertoires in COVID-19. Study-wide context: Samples came from the United States, Italy and Spain, spanning acute and convalescent COVID-19. The analysed material was cDNA or gDNA that came from T cells, B-cell-depleted T cells, or PBMCs.

The CDR3 has 15 residues. Germline V lookup: CDR1 MNHNY, CDR2 SVGAGI (reference sequence). Deletions cut 6 bases from V and 1 base from J, with 10 bases between. TCRdb's copy holds only in-frame clones and misses some; the assay was immunoSEQ multiplex PCR. The sample consists of tens of thousands of clones, 87% of them appearing once. This chain uses TRBV6-6 with TRBJ1-6; D gene unclear. The specimen sequenced was peripheral blood. The source is a human donor in a cohort sampled during active COVID-19. The CDR3 DNA reads as TGTGCCAGCAGCCGAAGGGAGTCCTATAATTCACCCCTCCACTTT. Translation: CASSRRESYNSPLHF.